Listed here is a single TCR beta chain. The PCR made use of 60 Vbeta and 13 Jbeta primers. Only in-frame clones appear in the TCRdb table, and some are missing; sequencing was by immunoSEQ multiplex PCR. The sample has 95,000 to 100,000 clones; roughly four fifths are singletons. This sample was included in a study of cytomegalovirus exposure and HLA in healthy donors. Germline V gene data show CDR1 as SEHNR and CDR2 as FQNEAQ (reference sequence). The CDR3 spans 14 residues. Trimming removed 5 bases at V and 3 bases at J, with 10 bases between. The sequence came from a human donor in good health. The chain couples TRBV7-9 to TRBJ1-4; a possible D gene is TRBD1 (6 bases). Sequenced: PBMCs. The CDR3 region is CASSRGQANEKLFF. The CDR3 DNA is TGTGCCAGCAGCCGGGGACAAGCTAATGAAAAACTGTTTTTT.